Reported below is one T cell receptor (beta chain). The antigen remains undetermined. This sample stems from a study of shared clonotypes between healthy human individuals. The study's findings and limits: Non-shared clonotypes displayed generation probabilities falling below those of clonotypes present in all four donors. Only blood was sampled, and tissue TCR repertoires likely differ from blood ones.

Unmatched junction bases numbered 9, after V lost 5 bases and J lost 7 bases. Germline V lookup: CDR1 MNHEY, CDR2 SMNVEV (reference sequence). The CDR3 totals 15 residues. TCRdb's table, derived via immunoSEQ multiplex PCR, lists solely in-frame clones and lacks some. The data show about 2.3 million clones, 80% to 95% seen once. Donors, healthy HIV-negative adults, lacked recent acute infections or vaccinations. The donors were all Caucasian adults (living in Nashville, Tennessee). This sequence joins TRBV27 and TRBJ2-7; 12 bases match TRBD1. This receptor was identified in a man between 18 and 29 years old in good health. Some clones in this sample may be carry-over from other donors' samples. Material: naive CD4+ T cells from PBMCs. Subset meaning: CD45RA+ positively selected. As DNA, the CDR3 is TGTGCCAGCAGTCTGCCGGGACAGGGGGCGCGAGAGCAGTACTTC. This sequence encodes CASSLPGQGAREQYF.